The rows below give T cell receptor beta chains drawn from one sample of a study of T-cell memory formation after mild COVID-19. In TCRdb, the 5' RACE reads were re-called with MiXCR into one record per CDR3 protein. The sample yields 150,000 to 200,000 distinct CDR3 sequences, 31% seen once. The sequencing input was PBMCs or a T cell subset sorted from them (not recorded which). These receptors all come from an adult woman who had mild COVID-19 (a few samples of this study predate the infection). Cell type and time point are not known. The CDR3 runs from the conserved cysteine through the conserved F or W. Each record gives: clone size, V gene, CDR3 length, D gene, J gene, CDR3 protein, CDR3 DNA. D genes are given only for firm matches. Where a row states a size, it is once, few, many or the class of an expanded clone; other rows omit it.

few,TRBV19,14,NA,TRBJ2-7,CASSIARYSYEQYF,TGTGCCAGTAGTATAGCCCGCTACTCCTACGAGCAGTACTTC
NA,TRBV5-1,16,NA,TRBJ2-5,CASQAAAVPVQETQYF,TGCGCCTCCCAGGCGGCGGCCGTGCCCGTCCAAGAGACCCAGTACTTC
few,TRBV12-3/TRBV12-4,13,TRBD1,TRBJ1-1,CASRGTGPVEAFF,TGTGCCAGCAGGGGGACAGGCCCCGTTGAAGCTTTCTTT
NA,TRBV12-3/TRBV12-4,15,NA,TRBJ2-2,CASSPPDSGTFRLFF,TGTGCCAGCAGTCCCCCAGACTCAGGGACTTTTAGGCTGTTTTTT
NA,TRBV4-2,15,TRBD2,TRBJ2-3,CASSQGAGVRDTQYF,TGTGCCAGCAGCCAAGGGGCGGGAGTAAGAGATACGCAGTATTTT
few,TRBV7-6,14,NA,TRBJ2-5,CASSLDRFQETQYF,TGTGCCAGCAGCTTAGACAGGTTCCAAGAGACCCAGTACTTC
NA,TRBV6-2/TRBV6-3,14,TRBD1,TRBJ2-7,CASSYGTGGYEQYF,TGTGCCAGCAGTTATGGGACAGGAGGCTACGAGCAGTACTTC
NA,TRBV7-9,12,NA,TRBJ1-1,CASSLDRGGGEF,TGTGCCAGCAGCTTAGATCGTGGGGGGGGAGAATTT
NA,TRBV6-5,19,NA,TRBJ2-6,CASSLRGPARSSGANVLTF,TGTGCCAGCAGCTTAAGGGGACCGGCCAGGAGCTCTGGGGCCAACGTCCTGACTTTC
NA,TRBV19,16,TRBD1,TRBJ1-2,CASSPRTGGIPYGYTF,TGTGCCAGTAGTCCCAGGACAGGGGGGATCCCCTATGGCTACACCTTC
NA,TRBV7-8,15,NA,TRBJ1-5,CASSPSGGSNQPQHF,TGTGCCAGCAGCCCCTCGGGGGGCAGCAATCAGCCCCAGCATTTT
NA,TRBV20-1,12,NA,TRBJ1-1,CSASVGLGGAFF,TGCAGTGCTAGTGTTGGCCTCGGGGGAGCTTTCTTT
few,TRBV29-1,13,TRBD1,TRBJ1-2,CSVSQGARDGYTF,TGCAGCGTTTCCCAGGGGGCGCGGGATGGCTACACCTTC
NA,TRBV7-2,16,NA,TRBJ2-1,CASSLESSSTYNEQFF,TGTGCCAGCAGCTTAGAATCCAGCAGCACTTACAATGAGCAGTTCTTC
NA,TRBV14,19,TRBD1,TRBJ2-6,CASSQEGTGPLTGANVLTF,TGTGCCAGCAGCCAAGAAGGGACAGGGCCACTAACTGGGGCCAACGTCCTGACTTTC
few,TRBV18,15,TRBD1,TRBJ1-1,CASSPDKGGLVQAFF,TGTGCCAGCTCCCCGGATAAAGGGGGCCTGGTTCAGGCTTTCTTT
NA,TRBV20-1,13,NA,TRBJ1-1,CSASPRMNTEAFF,TGCAGTGCTAGTCCTCGGATGAACACTGAAGCTTTCTTT
few,TRBV18,13,NA,TRBJ2-7,CASSPDSSYEQYF,TGTGCCAGCTCACCGGATAGCTCCTACGAGCAGTACTTC
NA,TRBV9,14,NA,TRBJ2-2,CASSVGRVSGELFF,TGTGCCAGCAGCGTAGGCAGGGTATCCGGGGAGCTGTTTTTT
few,TRBV11-2,11,NA,TRBJ2-1,CASSPSLEQFF,TGTGCCAGCAGCCCATCCCTCGAGCAGTTCTTC
NA,TRBV9,15,TRBD2,TRBJ2-7,CASSEGGRDPYEQYF,TGTGCCAGCAGCGAAGGAGGGAGGGACCCCTACGAGCAGTACTTC
NA,TRBV7-2,14,NA,TRBJ2-1,CASSFRRAGDEQFF,TGTGCCAGCAGCTTCCGGAGGGCCGGAGATGAGCAGTTCTTC
few,TRBV7-9,17,TRBD2,TRBJ2-5,CASSSSSGGASSETQYF,TGTGCCAGCAGCTCGTCAAGCGGGGGGGCGTCGAGCGAGACCCAGTACTTC
NA,TRBV7-9,12,NA,TRBJ2-5,CASSSLLETQYF,TGTGCCAGCAGTTCTCTACTGGAGACCCAGTACTTC
NA,TRBV5-5,15,TRBD1,TRBJ2-1,CASSFGTGSANEQFF,TGTGCCAGCAGCTTCGGGACAGGGTCCGCCAATGAGCAGTTCTTC
NA,TRBV2,12,NA,TRBJ2-5,CASTWYQETQYF,TGTGCCAGCACGTGGTACCAAGAGACCCAGTACTTC
NA,TRBV11-2,17,TRBD2,TRBJ2-7,CASSLDGLAGPAYEQYF,TGTGCCAGCAGCTTAGATGGACTAGCGGGGCCTGCCTACGAGCAGTACTTC
many,TRBV4-3,15,TRBD1,TRBJ2-7,CASSQEGQGAYEQYF,TGCGCCAGCAGCCAAGAAGGTCAGGGGGCCTACGAGCAGTACTTC
NA,TRBV2,14,TRBD1,TRBJ2-7,CASSTDRGGYEQYF,TGTGCCAGCAGTACGGACAGGGGCGGCTACGAGCAGTACTTC
NA,TRBV7-9,15,NA,TRBJ1-1,CASSSLDGMNTEAFF,TGTGCCAGCAGCTCCCTGGACGGGATGAACACTGAAGCTTTCTTT
NA,TRBV12-3/TRBV12-4,17,TRBD2,TRBJ2-3,CASSSPGVAGGPDTQYF,TGTGCCAGCAGTTCCCCTGGGGTGGCGGGAGGGCCGGATACGCAGTATTTT
once,TRBV5-6,14,NA,TRBJ1-2,CASSLGQWNYGYTF,TGTGCCAGCAGCTTGGGACAGTGGAACTATGGCTACACCTTC
NA,TRBV6-5,12,NA,TRBJ1-1,CASSGFNTEAFF,TGTGCCAGCAGTGGCTTTAACACTGAAGCTTTCTTT
NA,TRBV7-8,18,TRBD2,TRBJ2-1,CASSLEAWGLAGRNEQFF,TGTGCCAGCAGCTTAGAAGCTTGGGGACTAGCGGGGAGAAATGAGCAGTTCTTC
few,TRBV15,14,TRBD2,TRBJ2-1,CATSSQRGINEQFF,TGTGCCACCTCGTCGCAGCGGGGGATAAATGAGCAGTTCTTC
few,TRBV9,15,TRBD2,TRBJ2-7,CASSVGVAGSYEQYF,TGTGCCAGCAGCGTAGGGGTAGCGGGCTCCTACGAGCAGTACTTC
few,TRBV12-3/TRBV12-4,16,TRBD2,TRBJ2-1,CASSFEDPSGGQEQFF,TGTGCCAGCAGTTTTGAAGATCCTAGCGGGGGGCAGGAGCAGTTCTTC
NA,TRBV5-1,16,TRBD2,TRBJ2-2,CASSPGLAGAQRELFF,TGCGCCAGCAGCCCCGGACTAGCGGGGGCTCAACGGGAGCTGTTTTTT
NA,TRBV7-2,16,TRBD1,TRBJ2-2,CASSRDSWANTGELFF,TGTGCCAGCAGCAGGGACAGTTGGGCGAACACCGGGGAGCTGTTTTTT
once,TRBV11-2,17,NA,TRBJ1-1,CASSLVVTGPQGTEAFF,TGTGCCAGCAGCTTAGTAGTGACCGGGCCCCAGGGCACTGAAGCTTTCTTT
many,TRBV7-9,13,TRBD2,TRBJ2-1,CASSLAGGNEQFF,TGCGCCAGCAGCTTAGCGGGAGGCAATGAGCAGTTCTTC
many,TRBV5-6,13,NA,TRBJ1-2,CASSLGHNYGYTF,TGTGCCAGCAGCTTGGGACATAACTATGGCTACACCTTC
few,TRBV5-1,15,NA,TRBJ2-7,CASSSDGVSSYEQYF,TGCGCCAGCAGTTCGGACGGAGTTAGCTCCTACGAGCAGTACTTC
NA,TRBV24-1,16,TRBD2,TRBJ2-5,CATSDLGTSGTETQYF,TGTGCCACCAGTGATTTGGGAACTAGCGGGACGGAGACCCAGTACTTC
NA,TRBV6-5,14,TRBD2,TRBJ2-7,CASTPGTSGYEQYF,TGTGCCAGCACTCCCGGGACTAGCGGCTACGAGCAGTACTTC
NA,TRBV7-6,14,NA,TRBJ2-1,CASSRDGGYNEQFF,TGTGCCAGCAGCCGGGACGGGGGCTACAATGAGCAGTTCTTC
few,TRBV7-6,13,TRBD1,TRBJ1-4,CASREGAKEKLFF,TGTGCCTCTAGAGAGGGGGCAAAGGAAAAACTGTTTTTT
NA,TRBV20-1,20,TRBD2,TRBJ2-3,CSARDLASGGLHSITDTQYF,TGCAGTGCTAGAGATCTCGCTAGCGGGGGCCTCCATTCTATCACAGATACGCAGTATTTT
NA,TRBV4-2,14,TRBD1,TRBJ2-7,CASSLGQAPYEQYF,TGTGCCAGCAGCCTCGGACAGGCCCCCTACGAGCAGTACTTC
many,TRBV7-2,17,TRBD1,TRBJ2-3,CASSFRPTGAGTDTQYF,TGTGCCAGCAGCTTCCGCCCTACAGGGGCCGGCACAGATACGCAGTATTTT